This entry concerns a single TCR beta chain. TCR sequencing covered a few patients who responded to pembrolizumab. The sample belongs to a study of PD-1 blockade in mismatch repair-deficient tumors. Germline V gene lookup returns CDR1 LGHNA and CDR2 YSLEER. V gave up 1 base and J gave up 3 bases; unmatched junction bases: 5. The CDR3 sequence is 16 residues long. Libraries were prepared by immunoSEQ multiplex PCR; TCRdb keeps only in-frame clonotypes and omits some of them. This table holds approximately 120,000 clones, about 86% found once. The TCR comes from an adult with mismatch repair-deficient cancer. The gene calls are TRBV4-3 and TRBJ2-5; 10 nucleotides agree with TRBD2. The specimen was peripheral blood, collected 44 weeks after starting pembrolizumab. For the CDR3, the DNA is TGCGCCAGCAGCCAAGTGGCTAGCGGGAGAGAAGAGACCCAGTACTTC. Residues: CASSQVASGREETQYF.